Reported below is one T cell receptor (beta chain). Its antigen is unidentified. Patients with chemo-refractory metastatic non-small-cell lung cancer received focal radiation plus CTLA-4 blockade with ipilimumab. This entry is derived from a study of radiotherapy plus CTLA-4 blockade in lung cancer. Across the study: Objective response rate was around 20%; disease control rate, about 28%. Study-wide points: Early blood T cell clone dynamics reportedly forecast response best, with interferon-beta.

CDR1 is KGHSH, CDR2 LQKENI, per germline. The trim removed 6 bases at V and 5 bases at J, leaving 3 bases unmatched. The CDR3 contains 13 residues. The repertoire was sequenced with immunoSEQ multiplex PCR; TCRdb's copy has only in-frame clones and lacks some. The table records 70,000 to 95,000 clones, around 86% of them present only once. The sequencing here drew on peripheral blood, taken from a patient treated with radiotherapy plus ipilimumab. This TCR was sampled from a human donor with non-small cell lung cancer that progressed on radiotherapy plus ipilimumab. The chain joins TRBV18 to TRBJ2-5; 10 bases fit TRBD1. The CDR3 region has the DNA TGTGCCAGCTCTATGGACAGGGGGGAGACCCAGTACTTC. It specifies CASSMDRGETQYF.